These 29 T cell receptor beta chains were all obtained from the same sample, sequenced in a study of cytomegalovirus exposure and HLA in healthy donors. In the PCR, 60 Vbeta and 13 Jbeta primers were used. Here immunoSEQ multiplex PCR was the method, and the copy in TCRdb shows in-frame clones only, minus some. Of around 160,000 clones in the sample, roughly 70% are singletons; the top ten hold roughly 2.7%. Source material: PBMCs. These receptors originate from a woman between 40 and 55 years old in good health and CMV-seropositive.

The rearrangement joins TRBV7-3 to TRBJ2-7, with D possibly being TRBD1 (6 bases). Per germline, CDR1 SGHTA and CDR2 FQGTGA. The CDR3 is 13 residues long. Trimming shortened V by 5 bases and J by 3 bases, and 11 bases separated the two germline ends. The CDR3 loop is CASSPTGSYEQYF. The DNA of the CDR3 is TGTGCCAGCAGCCCGACAGGAAGCTACGAGCAGTACTTC. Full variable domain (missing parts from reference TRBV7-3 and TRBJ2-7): GAGVSQTPSNKVTEKGKYVELRCDPISGHTALYWYRQSLGQGPEFLIYFQGTGAADDSGLPNDRFFAVRPEGSVSTLKIQRTERGDSAVYLCASSPTGSYEQYFGPGTRLTVT.

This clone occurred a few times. The CDR3: CASSQESRGVMGKNIQYF. The CDR3 bases are TGCGCCAGCAGCCAAGAGAGTAGGGGTGTAATGGGGAAAAACATTCAGTACTTC. This sequence joins TRBV4-3 and TRBJ2-4; D may be TRBD1 (5 bases). The CDR3 has 18 residues. V was shortened by 0 bases and J by 4 bases, with 19 bases between the two germline ends. Germline lookup yields CDR1 LGHNA and CDR2 YSLEER.

The CDR3 DNA follows: TGTGCCAGCAGCAGTACGGGTTCACCAGATACGCAGTATTTT. Amino acids: CASSSTGSPDTQYF. V gene TRBV27 combines with J gene TRBJ2-3; D gene ambiguous. The CDR3 has 14 residues. V gave up 6 bases and J gave up 4 bases, with 14 bases separating them. The germline V gene has CDR1 MNHEY and CDR2 SMNVEV (reference sequence).

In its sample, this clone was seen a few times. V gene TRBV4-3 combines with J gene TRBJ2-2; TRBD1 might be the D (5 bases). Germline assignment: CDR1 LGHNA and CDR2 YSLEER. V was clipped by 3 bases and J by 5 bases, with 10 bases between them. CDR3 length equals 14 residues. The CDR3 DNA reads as TGCGCCAGCAGCCAGAGCCCAGGGACCGGGGAGCTGTTTTTT. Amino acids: CASSQSPGTGELFF.

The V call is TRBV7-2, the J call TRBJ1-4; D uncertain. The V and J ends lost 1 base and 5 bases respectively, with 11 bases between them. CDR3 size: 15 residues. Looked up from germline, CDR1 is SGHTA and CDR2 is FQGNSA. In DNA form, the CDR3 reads TGTGCCAGCAGCTTAGTTGGGAGTCGGAATGAAAAACTGTTTTTT. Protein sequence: CASSLVGSRNEKLFF.

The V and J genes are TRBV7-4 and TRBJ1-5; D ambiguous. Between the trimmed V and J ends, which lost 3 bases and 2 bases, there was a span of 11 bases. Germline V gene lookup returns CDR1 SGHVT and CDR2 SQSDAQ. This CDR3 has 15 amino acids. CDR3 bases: TGTGCCAGCAGCTTTTGGCTGGGAGGCAATCAGCCCCAGCATTTT. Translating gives CASSFWLGGNQPQHF.

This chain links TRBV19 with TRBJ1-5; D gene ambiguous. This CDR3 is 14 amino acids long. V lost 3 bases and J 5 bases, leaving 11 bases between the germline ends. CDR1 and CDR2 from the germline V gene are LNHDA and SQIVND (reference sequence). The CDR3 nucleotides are TGTGCCAGTAGTATCCAGGACTACTATCAGCCCCAGCATTTT. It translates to CASSIQDYYQPQHF.

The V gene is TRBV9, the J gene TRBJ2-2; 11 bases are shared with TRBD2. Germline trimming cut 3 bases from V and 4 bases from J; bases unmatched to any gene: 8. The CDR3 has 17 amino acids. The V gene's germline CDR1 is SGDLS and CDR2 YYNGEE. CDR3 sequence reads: CASSGLAGLSLTGELFF. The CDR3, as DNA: TGTGCCAGCAGCGGACTAGCGGGATTATCACTCACCGGGGAGCTGTTTTTT.

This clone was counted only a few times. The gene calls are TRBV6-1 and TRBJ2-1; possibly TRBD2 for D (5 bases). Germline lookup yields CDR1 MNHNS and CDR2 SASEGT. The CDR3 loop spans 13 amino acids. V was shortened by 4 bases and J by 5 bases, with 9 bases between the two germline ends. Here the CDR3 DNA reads TGTGCCAGCAGTGGTACTAGGGACAATGAGCAGTTCTTC. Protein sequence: CASSGTRDNEQFF.

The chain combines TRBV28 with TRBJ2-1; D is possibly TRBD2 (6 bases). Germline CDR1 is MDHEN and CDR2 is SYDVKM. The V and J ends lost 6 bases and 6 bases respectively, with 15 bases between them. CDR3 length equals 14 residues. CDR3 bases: TGTGCCAGCAGACACCGGGACTGGTCCAATGAGCAGTTCTTC. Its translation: CASRHRDWSNEQFF.

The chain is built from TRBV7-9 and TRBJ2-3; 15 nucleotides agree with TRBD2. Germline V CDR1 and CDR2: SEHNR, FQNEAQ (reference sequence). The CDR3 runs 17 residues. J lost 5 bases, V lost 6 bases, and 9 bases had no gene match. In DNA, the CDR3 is TGTGCCAGCAGAAAAGGACTAGCGGGAGGGCCGGAAGATACGCAGTATTTT. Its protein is CASRKGLAGGPEDTQYF.

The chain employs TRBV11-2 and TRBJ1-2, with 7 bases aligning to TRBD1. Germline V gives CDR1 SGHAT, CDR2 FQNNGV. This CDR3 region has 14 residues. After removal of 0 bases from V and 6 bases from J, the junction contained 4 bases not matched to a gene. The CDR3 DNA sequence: TGTGCCAGCAGCTTAGACCCGGACAGGAATGGCTACACCTTC. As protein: CASSLDPDRNGYTF.

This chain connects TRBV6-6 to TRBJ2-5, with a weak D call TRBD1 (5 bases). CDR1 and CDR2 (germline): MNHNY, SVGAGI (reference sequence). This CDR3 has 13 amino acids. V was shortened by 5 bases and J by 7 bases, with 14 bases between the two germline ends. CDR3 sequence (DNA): TGTGCCAGCAGTGATGACAGTTCAGGGACCCAGTACTTC. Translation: CASSDDSSGTQYF.

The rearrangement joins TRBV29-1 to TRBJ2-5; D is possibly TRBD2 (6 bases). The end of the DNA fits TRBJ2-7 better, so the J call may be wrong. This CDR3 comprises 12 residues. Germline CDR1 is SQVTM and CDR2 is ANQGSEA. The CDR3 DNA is TGCAGCGTTGACCACGGGGGAGGCGAGCAGTACTTC. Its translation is CSVDHGGGEQYF.

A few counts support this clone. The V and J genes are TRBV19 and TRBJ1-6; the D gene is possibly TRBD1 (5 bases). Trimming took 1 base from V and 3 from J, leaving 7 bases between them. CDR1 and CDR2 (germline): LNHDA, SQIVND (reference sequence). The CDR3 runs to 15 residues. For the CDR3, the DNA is TGTGCCAGTAGTATAGGGGGCGGCTATAATTCACCCCTCCACTTT. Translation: CASSIGGGYNSPLHF.

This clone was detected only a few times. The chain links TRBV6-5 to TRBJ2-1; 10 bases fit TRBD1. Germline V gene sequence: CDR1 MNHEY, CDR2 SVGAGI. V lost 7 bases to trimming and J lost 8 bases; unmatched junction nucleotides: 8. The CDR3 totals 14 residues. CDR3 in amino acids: CASIDRGRLDEQFF. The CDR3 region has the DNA TGTGCCAGCATCGACAGGGGGCGCCTCGATGAGCAGTTCTTC.

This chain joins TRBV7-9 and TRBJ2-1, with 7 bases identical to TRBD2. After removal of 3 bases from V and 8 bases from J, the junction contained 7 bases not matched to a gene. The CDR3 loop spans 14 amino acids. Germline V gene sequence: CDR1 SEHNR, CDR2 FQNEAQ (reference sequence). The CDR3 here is CASSLGGVEDEQFF. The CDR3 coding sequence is TGTGCCAGCAGCTTGGGAGGGGTGGAAGATGAGCAGTTCTTC.

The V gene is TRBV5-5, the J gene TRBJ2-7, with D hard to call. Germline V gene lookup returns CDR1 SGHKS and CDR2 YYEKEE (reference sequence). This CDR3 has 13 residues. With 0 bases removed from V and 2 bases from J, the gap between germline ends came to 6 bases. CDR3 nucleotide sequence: TGTGCCAGCAGCTTGGTCCCCACCTACGAGCAGTACTTC. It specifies CASSLVPTYEQYF.

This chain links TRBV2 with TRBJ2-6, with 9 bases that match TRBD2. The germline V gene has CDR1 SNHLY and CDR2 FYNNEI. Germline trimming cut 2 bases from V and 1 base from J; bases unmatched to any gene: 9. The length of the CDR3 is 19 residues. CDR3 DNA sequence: TGTGCCAGCAGTGAACGCCCTAGCGGGGTCGAATCTGGGGCCAACGTCCTGACTTTC. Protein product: CASSERPSGVESGANVLTF. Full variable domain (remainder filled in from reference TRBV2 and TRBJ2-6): EPEVTQTPSHQVTQMGQEVILRCVPISNHLYFYWYRQILGQKVEFLVSFYNNEISEKSEIFDDQFSVERPDGSNFTLKIRSTKLEDSAMYFCASSERPSGVESGANVLTFGAGSRLTVL.

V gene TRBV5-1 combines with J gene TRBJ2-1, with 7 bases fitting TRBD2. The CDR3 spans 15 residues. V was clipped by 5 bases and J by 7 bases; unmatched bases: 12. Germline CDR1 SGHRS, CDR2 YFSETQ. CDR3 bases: TGCGCCAGCAGGAGCTGGGGGGGGAGGCAGAATGAGCAGTTCTTC. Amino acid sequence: CASRSWGGRQNEQFF.

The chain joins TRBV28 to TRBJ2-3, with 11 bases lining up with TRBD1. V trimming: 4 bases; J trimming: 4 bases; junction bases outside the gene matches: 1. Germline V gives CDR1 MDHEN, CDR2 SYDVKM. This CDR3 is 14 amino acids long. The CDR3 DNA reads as TGTGCCAGCAGTTGGACAGGGGGCGCAGATACGCAGTATTTT. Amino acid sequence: CASSWTGGADTQYF.

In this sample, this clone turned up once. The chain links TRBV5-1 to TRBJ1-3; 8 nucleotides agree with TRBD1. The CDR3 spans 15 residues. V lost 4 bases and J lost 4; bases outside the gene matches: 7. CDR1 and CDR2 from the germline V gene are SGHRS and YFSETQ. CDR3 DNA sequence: TGCGCCAGCAGCCCCGGACAGGGAACAGGAAACACCATATATTTT. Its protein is CASSPGQGTGNTIYF. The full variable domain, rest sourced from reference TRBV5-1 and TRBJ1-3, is KAGVTQTPRYLIKTRGQQVTLSCSPISGHRSVSWYQQTPGQGLQFLFEYFSETQRNKGNFPGRFSGRQFSNSRSEMNVSTLELGDSALYLCASSPGQGTGNTIYFGEGSWLTVV.

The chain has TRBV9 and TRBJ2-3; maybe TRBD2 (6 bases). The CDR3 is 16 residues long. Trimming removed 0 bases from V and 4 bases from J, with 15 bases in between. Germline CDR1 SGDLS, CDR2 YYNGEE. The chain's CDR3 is CASSVGDSGGPDTQYF. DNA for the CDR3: TGTGCCAGCAGCGTAGGGGATAGCGGAGGCCCAGATACGCAGTATTTT.

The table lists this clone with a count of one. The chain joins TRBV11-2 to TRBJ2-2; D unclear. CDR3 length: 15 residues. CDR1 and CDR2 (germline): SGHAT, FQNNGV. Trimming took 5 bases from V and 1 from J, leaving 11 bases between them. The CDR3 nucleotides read TGTGCCAGCAGCCCCCGCGGTCGGAACACCGGGGAGCTGTTTTTT. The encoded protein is CASSPRGRNTGELFF. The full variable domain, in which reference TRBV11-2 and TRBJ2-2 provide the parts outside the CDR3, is EAGVAQSPRYKIIEKRQSVAFWCNPISGHATLYWYQQILGQGPKLLIQFQNNGVVDDSQLPKDRFSAERLKGVDSTLKIQPAKLEDSAVYLCASSPRGRNTGELFFGEGSRLTVL.

The DNA for the CDR3 is TGTGCCAGCATTTCTAGCGGGAGGGCTTCGAGTGTGAACGAGCAGTACTTC. Protein: CASISSGRASSVNEQYF. The chain recombines TRBV2 with TRBJ2-7; 12 bases are shared with TRBD2. The V gene's germline CDR1 is SNHLY and CDR2 FYNNEI. V shed 7 bases, J shed 5 bases, and the junction held 15 bases outside the gene matches. The CDR3 has 17 amino acids.

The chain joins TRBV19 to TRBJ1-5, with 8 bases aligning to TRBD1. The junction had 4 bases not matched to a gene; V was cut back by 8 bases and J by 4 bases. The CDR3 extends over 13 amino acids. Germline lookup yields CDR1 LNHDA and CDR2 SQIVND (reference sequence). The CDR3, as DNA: TGTGCCAGTGGGGGACAGGCTAATCAGCCCCAGCATTTT. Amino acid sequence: CASGGQANQPQHF.

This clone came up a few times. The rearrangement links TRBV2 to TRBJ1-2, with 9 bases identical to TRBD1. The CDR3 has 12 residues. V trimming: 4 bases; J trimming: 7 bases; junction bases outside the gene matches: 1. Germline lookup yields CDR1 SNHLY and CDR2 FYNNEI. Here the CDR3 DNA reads TGTGCCAGCAGTGGGGACAGGGCTGGCTACACCTTC. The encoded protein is CASSGDRAGYTF.

Written as DNA, the CDR3 is TGTGCCAGCAGTGATCGCCTTCAGGGGCAGCCCCAGCATTTT. This codes for CASSDRLQGQPQHF. The chain combines TRBV2 with TRBJ1-5, with D maybe TRBD1 (6 bases). This CDR3 contains 14 residues. Looked up from germline, CDR1 is SNHLY and CDR2 is FYNNEI. The germline V and J ends were trimmed by 3 bases and 7 bases, with 13 bases remaining between them.

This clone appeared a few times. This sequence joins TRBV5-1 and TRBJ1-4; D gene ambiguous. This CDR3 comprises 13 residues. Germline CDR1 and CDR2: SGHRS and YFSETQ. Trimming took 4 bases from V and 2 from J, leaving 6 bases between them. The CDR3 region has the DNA TGCGCCAGCAGCCCGGGTACTAATGAAAAACTGTTTTTT. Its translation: CASSPGTNEKLFF.